These 21 T cell receptor beta chains came from one sample sequenced in a study of T cell responses to AZD1222 COVID-19 vaccine. Some clones are missing from TCRdb's copy, which holds only in-frame ones; the method was immunoSEQ multiplex PCR. This table has 150,000 to 250,000 clones, around 93% appearing once. This material consisted of peripheral blood, taken 28 days after the second AZD1222 dose. Receptor source: an adult who received the AZD1222 COVID-19 vaccine.

V gene TRBV21-1 combines with J gene TRBJ1-1. TRBV21-1 counts as a pseudogene. This CDR3 has 10 amino acids. The CDR3 region has the DNA TGTGCCAGCAGCAAAGTTGGGGCTTTCTTT. Translating it yields CASSKVGAFF.

The sample holds one count of this clone. A read error may account for a junction end that differs from germline. The J gene is TRBJ1-2, the V gene TRBV6-5; possibly TRBD1 for D (5 bases). The germline V gene encodes CDR1 MNHEY and CDR2 SVGAGI. The CDR3 has 13 amino acids. Written as DNA, the CDR3 is TGTGCCAGCACTCCTAAGGGAGGGACGGGGCGAATCTTC. This sequence encodes CASTPKGGTGRIF.

The chain combines TRBV9 with TRBJ2-1; D is unclear. V shed 4 bases and J shed 6 bases, with 5 bases lying between them. CDR1 and CDR2 from the germline V gene are SGDLS and YYNGEE. The CDR3 has 11 amino acids. CDR3 bases: TGTGCCAGCAGCCATCTCAATGAGCAGTTCTTC. Amino acids: CASSHLNEQFF.

This sequence joins TRBV11-1 and TRBJ1-3, with unresolved D. The CDR3 totals 14 residues. V was trimmed by 2 bases and J by 4 bases, leaving 9 bases between them. Germline V gives CDR1 SGHAT, CDR2 FQDESV (reference sequence). This chain's CDR3 is CASSLRFGGNTIYF. In DNA form, the CDR3 reads TGTGCCAGCAGCTTACGATTTGGGGGAAACACCATATATTTT.

This rearrangement joins TRBV7-8 to TRBJ2-5, with D tentatively TRBD1 or TRBD2 (5 bases each). This CDR3 has 16 residues. V was trimmed by 3 bases and J by 4 bases, leaving 18 bases between them. The germline gives CDR1 SGHVS, CDR2 FQNEAQ. The CDR3 nucleotides are TGTGCCAGCAGCTTTTTAGGACTCACCACAGGAGAGACCCAGTACTTC. Its protein product is CASSFLGLTTGETQYF.

This clone showed up just once. J is TRBJ1-5 and V is TRBV6-5, with D possibly TRBD1 on 5 matching bases. Trimming pared 3 bases from V and 5 bases from J, leaving 14 bases between. Per the germline V gene, CDR1 is MNHEY and CDR2 is SVGAGI. The CDR3 consists of 15 residues. CDR3 sequence (DNA): TGTGCCAGCAGTTATCAGGTAGGGGCGGATCAGCCCCAGCATTTT. Its protein product is CASSYQVGADQPQHF.

The chain combines TRBV6-5 with TRBJ1-3; 7 bases agree with TRBD1. Germline V lookup: CDR1 MNHEY, CDR2 SVGAGI. The V segment lost 6 bases and the J segment 0 bases; nucleotides outside the gene matches: 5. CDR3 size: 15 residues. CDR3 amino acids: CASRRDSSSGNTIYF. In DNA, the CDR3 is TGTGCCAGCAGGCGGGACAGCAGCTCTGGAAACACCATATATTTT.

This chain joins TRBV4-1 and TRBJ2-7; D is unresolved. CDR3 length: 14 residues. Between the trimmed V and J ends, which lost 1 base and 2 bases, there was a span of 9 bases. CDR1 is MGHRA and CDR2 is YSYEKL in the germline V gene. Here the CDR3 reads CASSQVVTTYEQYF. The CDR3 nucleotides read TGCGCCAGCAGCCAAGTGGTCACCACCTACGAGCAGTACTTC.

V and J are TRBV15 and TRBJ2-3, with a possible D match to TRBD2 (6 bases). Germline values: CDR1 LNHNV, CDR2 YYDKDF (reference sequence). This CDR3 spans 14 amino acids. V gave up 4 bases and J gave up 5 bases, with 13 bases separating them. The CDR3 is CATSILGTRDTQYF. The CDR3 bases are TGTGCCACCAGCATCCTCGGGACTCGAGATACGCAGTATTTT.

This chain uses TRBV7-3 with TRBJ2-3, with 10 bases lining up with TRBD2. Trimming removed 5 bases from V and 2 bases from J; junction bases left unmatched: 7. CDR3 length: 16 amino acids. CDR1 SGHTA and CDR2 FQGTGA come from the germline V gene. The CDR3 reads CASSLSLAGDTDTQYF. CDR3 coding DNA: TGTGCCAGCAGCCTTTCCCTAGCGGGGGACACAGATACGCAGTATTTT.

This rearrangement joins TRBV28 to TRBJ1-2; D gene unclear. V was pared by 4 bases and J by 4 bases, with 22 bases between. The CDR3 totals 17 residues. Germline CDR1 and CDR2: MDHEN and SYDVKM. The DNA of the CDR3 is TGTGCCAGCAGTTCCGAAACACCCACTGACACGGCCTATGGCTACACCTTC. It specifies CASSSETPTDTAYGYTF.

This clone has just one count. The chain carries TRBV19 and TRBJ1-1; D perhaps matches TRBD1 (5 bases). The CDR3 sequence is 14 residues long. The V end was cut by 7 bases, the J end by 6 bases, with 18 bases between. Germline V gives CDR1 LNHDA, CDR2 SQIVND (reference sequence). The CDR3 DNA reads TGTGCCAGTACTATCCGGGGGGGAGTCCCTGAAGCTTTCTTT. It codes for CASTIRGGVPEAFF.

The chain recombines TRBV30 with TRBJ1-1; 8 nucleotides match TRBD1. This CDR3 region has 13 residues. CDR1 and CDR2 from the germline V gene are GTSNPN and SVGIG (reference sequence). The V gene end was trimmed by 6 bases and the J gene end by 4 bases; junction bases not matched to a gene: 7. This CDR3 reads CACNQGAGTEAFF. In DNA form, the CDR3 reads TGTGCCTGCAATCAGGGGGCAGGCACTGAAGCTTTCTTT.

V usage is TRBV5-6 and J usage is TRBJ2-1; D is ambiguous. The V and J ends lost 7 bases and 0 bases respectively, with 14 bases between them. Germline CDR1 and CDR2: SGHDT and YYEEEE. This CDR3 has 15 residues. DNA for the CDR3: TGTGCCAGCCTGCCTAGTATCAGCTCCTACAATGAGCAGTTCTTC. It encodes CASLPSISSYNEQFF.

This rearrangement joins TRBV5-8 to TRBJ1-5; no firm D call. Trimming cost V 2 bases and J 2 bases, with 8 bases left between them. From germline, CDR1 is SGHTS and CDR2 YDEGEE. CDR3 size: 14 residues. The CDR3 nucleotides are TGTGCCAGCAGCTTTGCCGGGGGCAATCAGCCCCAGCATTTT. Amino acid sequence: CASSFAGGNQPQHF.

In this sample, this clone turned up once. The V and J genes are TRBV2 and TRBJ2-3; 9 bases are a match to TRBD2. The CDR3 totals 16 residues. Germline assignment: CDR1 SNHLY and CDR2 FYNNEI. Trimming cost V 2 bases and J 6 bases; bases outside gene matches: 9. The CDR3 bases are TGTGCCAGCAGTGAACCCCACTGGACTAGCGAGGATACGCAGTATTTT. As protein: CASSEPHWTSEDTQYF.

The chain has TRBV12-5 and TRBJ2-5; 8 nucleotides match TRBD1. The CDR3 is 14 amino acids. The germline V gene encodes CDR1 LGHNT and CDR2 FRNRAP. The junction had 8 bases not matched to a gene; V was cut back by 6 bases and J by 5 bases. The CDR3 nucleotides are TGTGCTAGTGGGAGTGGACAGGGCTGGGAGACCCAGTACTTC. Translated, it gives CASGSGQGWETQYF.

This clone was seen once. The J gene is TRBJ1-2, the V gene TRBV20-1, with D maybe TRBD1 (5 bases). CDR3 length: 11 amino acids. Germline V gives CDR1 DFQATT, CDR2 SNEGSKA (reference sequence). Trimming left V 6 bases short and J 5 bases short, with 10 bases between. This CDR3 is CSANEGYGYTF. The CDR3 DNA reads as TGCAGTGCCAATGAGGGGTATGGCTACACCTTC.

The chain has TRBV4-1 and TRBJ1-5, with no clear D. The CDR3 is made up of 15 amino acids. From germline, CDR1 is MGHRA and CDR2 YSYEKL. V was pared by 1 base and J by 7 bases, with 14 bases between. CDR3 residues: CASSQAPRGFQPQHF. DNA of the CDR3: TGCGCCAGCAGCCAAGCCCCCCGGGGATTCCAGCCCCAGCATTTT.

DNA for the CDR3: TGTGCCAGCAGCTTAACAGACAGAAGGAGTTTTTCACCCCTCCACTTT. Amino acids: CASSLTDRRSFSPLHF. V gene TRBV5-5 combines with J gene TRBJ1-6; D might be TRBD1 (5 bases). With 2 bases removed from V and 9 bases from J, the gap between germline ends came to 18 bases. Germline V gene sequence: CDR1 SGHKS, CDR2 YYEKEE (reference sequence). The CDR3 extends over 16 amino acids.

J is TRBJ1-1 and V is TRBV2; TRBD1 matches at 7 bases. Unmatched junction bases numbered 4, after V lost 6 bases and J lost 0 bases. The CDR3 has 14 residues. CDR1 and CDR2 from the germline V gene are SNHLY and FYNNEI. CDR3: CASRRGQVNTEAFF. In DNA form, the CDR3 reads TGTGCCAGCAGACGCGGACAGGTGAACACTGAAGCTTTCTTT.